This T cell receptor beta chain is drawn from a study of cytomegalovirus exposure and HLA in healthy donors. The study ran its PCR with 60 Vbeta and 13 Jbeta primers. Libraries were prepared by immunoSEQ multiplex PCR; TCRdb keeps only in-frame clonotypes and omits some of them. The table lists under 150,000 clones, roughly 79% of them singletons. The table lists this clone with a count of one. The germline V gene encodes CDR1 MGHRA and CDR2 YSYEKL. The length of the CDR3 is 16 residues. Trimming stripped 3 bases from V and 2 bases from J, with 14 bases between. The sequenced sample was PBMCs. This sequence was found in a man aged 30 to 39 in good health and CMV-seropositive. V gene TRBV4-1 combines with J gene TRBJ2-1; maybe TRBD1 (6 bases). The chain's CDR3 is CASSQNLQGTYNEQFF. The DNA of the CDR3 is TGCGCCAGCAGCCAGAATTTACAGGGCACCTACAATGAGCAGTTCTTC.